This T cell receptor (beta chain) was recorded in a study of blood T cell repertoires in COVID-19. At the level of the study: Both acute and convalescent COVID-19 samples were obtained from the United States, Italy and Spain. Sample material is recorded as cDNA or gDNA derived from T cells, B-cell-depleted T cells, or PBMCs.

Per the original data handling: The authors estimated nucleated cell counts from reference gene primer amplification. Sequencing used immunoSEQ multiplex PCR; TCRdb keeps in-frame clones, though not all of them. That table gives V, J and clone size, and the DNA gave D and trimming. Of roughly 90,000 clones listed, almost 80% were seen once; the top ten hold less than 20%. The CDR3 consists of 15 residues. In germline, CDR1 is SGHAT, CDR2 FQNNGV. With V trimmed by 0 bases and J by 3 bases, 5 bases remained unmatched. Material for sequencing was peripheral blood. This TCR was sampled from a human donor in a cohort sampled during active COVID-19. The chain joins TRBV11-2 to TRBJ2-7, with 7 bases lining up with TRBD1. For the CDR3, the DNA is TGTGCCAGCAGCTTAGAGCCGGGACAGAGCTACGAGCAGTACTTC. This codes for CASSLEPGQSYEQYF.